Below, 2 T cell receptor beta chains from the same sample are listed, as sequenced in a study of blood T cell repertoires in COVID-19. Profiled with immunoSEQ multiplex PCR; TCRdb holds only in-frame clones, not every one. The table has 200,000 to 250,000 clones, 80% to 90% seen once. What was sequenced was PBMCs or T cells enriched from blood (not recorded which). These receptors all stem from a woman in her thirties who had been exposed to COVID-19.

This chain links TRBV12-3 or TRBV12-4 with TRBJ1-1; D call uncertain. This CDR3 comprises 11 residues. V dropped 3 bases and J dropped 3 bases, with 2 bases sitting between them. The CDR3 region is CASSFDTEAFF. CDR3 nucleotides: TGTGCCAGCAGTTTCGACACTGAAGCTTTCTTT.

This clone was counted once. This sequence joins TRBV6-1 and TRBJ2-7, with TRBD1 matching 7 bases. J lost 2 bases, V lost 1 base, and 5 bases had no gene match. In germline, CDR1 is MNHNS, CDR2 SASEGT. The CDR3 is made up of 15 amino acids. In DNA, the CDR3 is TGTGCCAGCAGTGAAGTGCAGGGGGATCCCTACGAGCAGTACTTC. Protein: CASSEVQGDPYEQYF.